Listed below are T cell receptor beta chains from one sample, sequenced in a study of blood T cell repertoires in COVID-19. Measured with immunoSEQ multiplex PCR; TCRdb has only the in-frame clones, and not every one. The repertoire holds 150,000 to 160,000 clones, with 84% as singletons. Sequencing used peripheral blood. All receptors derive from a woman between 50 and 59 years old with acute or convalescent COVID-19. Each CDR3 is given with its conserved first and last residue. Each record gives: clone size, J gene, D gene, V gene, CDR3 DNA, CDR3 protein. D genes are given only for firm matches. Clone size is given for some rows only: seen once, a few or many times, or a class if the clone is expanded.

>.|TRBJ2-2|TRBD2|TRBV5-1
TGCGCCAGCAGCCTTTACGGACTAGCGGGAGGCGGCACCGGGGAGCTGTTTTTT
CASSLYGLAGGGTGELFF
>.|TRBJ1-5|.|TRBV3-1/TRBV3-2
TGTGCCAGCAGCCAAGATCCCCGATCGGGTCAGCCCCAGCATTTT
CASSQDPRSGQPQHF
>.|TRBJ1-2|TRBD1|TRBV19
TGTGCCAGTAGTACCAGGGGGCAGGGCTATGGCTACACCTTC
CASSTRGQGYGYTF
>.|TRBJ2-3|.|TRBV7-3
TGTGCCAGCAGCTTAACCCTAGGCACAGATACGCAGTATTTT
CASSLTLGTDTQYF
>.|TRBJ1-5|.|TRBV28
TGTGCCAGCAGTTCCGATGGGTGGGCAGGGAATCAGCCCCAGCATTTT
CASSSDGWAGNQPQHF
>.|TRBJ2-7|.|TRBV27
TGTGCCAGCAGTCTCAAATCGCAGGGATACGAGCAGTACTTC
CASSLKSQGYEQYF
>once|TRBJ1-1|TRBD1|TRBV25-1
TGTGCCAGCAGTGAACCAGGGGGCCCAACTGAAGCTTTCTTT
CASSEPGGPTEAFF
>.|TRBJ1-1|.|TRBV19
TGTGCCAGTAGTAGTGTAGCTAGGAACACTGAAGCTTTCTTT
CASSSVARNTEAFF
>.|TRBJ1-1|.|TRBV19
TGTGCCAGTAGTAGGGCAGGGGACACTGAAGCTTTCTTT
CASSRAGDTEAFF
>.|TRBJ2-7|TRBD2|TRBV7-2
TGTGCCAGCAGCTTAGCTTGGAGCGGGGTGAAGCCCTACGAGCAGTACTTC
CASSLAWSGVKPYEQYF
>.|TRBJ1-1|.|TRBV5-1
TGCGCCAGCAGCCCCCTCGTCGGCAGGGGTGGTTTCTTT
CASSPLVGRGGFF
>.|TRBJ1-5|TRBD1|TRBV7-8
TGTGCCAGCAGCTTAGTAACCGGGACAGGGAATCAGCCCCAGCATTTT
CASSLVTGTGNQPQHF
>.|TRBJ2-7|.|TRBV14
TGTGCCAGCAGCCAAGTACCGGGACAATACTACGAGCAGTACTTC
CASSQVPGQYYEQYF
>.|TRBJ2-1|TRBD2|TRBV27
TGTGCCAGCAGTTTAGGGACTAGCGGGAGGGCCTACAATGAGCAGTTCTTC
CASSLGTSGRAYNEQFF
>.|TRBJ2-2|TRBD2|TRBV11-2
TGTGCCAGCAGCGAAGGGACTAGCGGGAGTCACACCGGGGAGCTGTTTTTT
CASSEGTSGSHTGELFF
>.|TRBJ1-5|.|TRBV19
TGTGCCAGTAGTGAGGGGGGGGGCCGGAGTCAGCCCCAGCATTTT
CASSEGGGRSQPQHF
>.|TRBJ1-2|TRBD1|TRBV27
TGTGCCAGCAGTAAAAACCGGGACAGCCTCTATGGCTACACCTTC
CASSKNRDSLYGYTF
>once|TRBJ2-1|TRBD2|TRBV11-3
TGTGCCAGCAGCCCAACCGGGACTAGCGGCAATGAGCAGTTCTTC
CASSPTGTSGNEQFF
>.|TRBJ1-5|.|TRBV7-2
TGTGCCAGCAGCTTTGGGGGGGCCGGCAATCAGCCCCAGCATTTT
CASSFGGAGNQPQHF
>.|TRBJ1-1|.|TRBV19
TGTGCCAGTAGGGCCCCGGCGGACTATAAGATAGAAGGCACTGAAGCTTTCTTT
CASRAPADYKIEGTEAFF
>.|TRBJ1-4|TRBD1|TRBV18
TGTGCCAGCTCCCGAGGGACAGGACAAAATGAAAAACTGTTTTTT
CASSRGTGQNEKLFF
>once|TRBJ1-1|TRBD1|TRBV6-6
TGTGCCAGCAGTGAGGGGGCCCTGAACACTGAAGCTTTCTTT
CASSEGALNTEAFF
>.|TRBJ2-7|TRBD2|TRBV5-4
TGTGCCAGCAGCAAAGCCGGGACTAGCTACGAGCAGTACTTC
CASSKAGTSYEQYF
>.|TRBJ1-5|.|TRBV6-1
TGTGCCAGCAGTGATCCCGGAGGACAGCCCGGGCATTTT
CASSDPGGQPGHF
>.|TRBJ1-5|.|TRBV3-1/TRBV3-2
TGTGCCAGCAGCCTTGTCGAGACAGCGCCTGGTCAGCCCCAGCATTTT
CASSLVETAPGQPQHF
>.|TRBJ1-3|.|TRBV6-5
TGTGCCAGCAGCCGTCTCGGGGGGCCTGGAAACACCATATATTTT
CASSRLGGPGNTIYF